The text below deals with one TCR beta chain. Trimming removed 3 bases from V and 0 bases from J, with 8 bases in between. Germline loops: CDR1 KGHDR, CDR2 SFDVKD. The CDR3 consists of 14 residues. This entry belongs to a study of blood T cell repertoires in COVID-19. Study in general: Samples of COVID-19 (acute and convalescent) were obtained from the United States, Italy and Spain. Sources were T cells, B-cell-depleted T cells, or PBMCs; the material itself was cDNA or gDNA.

Per the study methods: Amplified reference gene primers provided the basis for estimating nucleated cell counts. Assay: immunoSEQ multiplex PCR; the TCRdb copy retains only in-frame clones and omits some. The D gene and trimming were derived from the DNA, and the V and J assignments and clone size from that table. The table has some 83,000 clones, about 82% seen once. This TCR derives from a man in his fifties or sixties with active COVID-19. The sample was peripheral blood. The chain joins TRBV24-1 to TRBJ2-7, with D tentatively TRBD1 (6 bases). The CDR3 region is CATSDRTVSYEQYF. CDR3 coding DNA: TGTGCCACCAGTGATCGGACAGTCTCCTACGAGCAGTACTTC.